The 13 T cell receptor beta chains below were found in one sample sequenced in a study of T cells in Graves' hyperthyroidism and ophthalmopathy (dated by TCRdb to between 2018 and 2020). Preparation of the library involved multiplex PCR. The reads were generated on an Illumina HiSeq 2000. Amplification of TCR beta CDR3 regions was carried out from RNA transcripts. The first round of RT-PCR for the TCR CDR3 was performed with the HTBI primer set and the Qiagen OneStep RT-PCR kit. TCRdb redid the processing of the public reads, applying fastp at Q25 and MiXCR, and retained in-frame beta chains. Each entry merges the rows of one CDR3 protein and shows their most common DNA and genes. This sample lists about 500,000 distinct CDR3 sequences; around an eighth were detected once. Over 15% of the sample is in the top ten clones. The sample taken for sequencing was blood. These receptors all come from a woman in her late teens or twenties with Graves' hyperthyroidism.

Many counts were recorded for this clonotype. The gene calls are TRBV12-3 or TRBV12-4 and TRBJ2-7, with TRBD2 matching over 12 bases. Germline trimming cut 5 bases from V and 5 bases from J; bases unmatched to any gene: 13. This CDR3 is built from 17 residues. The CDR3, as DNA: TGTGCCAGCAGTCGCGGCCCGACTAGCGGGAGTCTAAACGAGCAGTACTTC. Protein product: CASSRGPTSGSLNEQYF.

Many counts were recorded for this clonotype. The genes are TRBV24-1 and TRBJ2-5; D gene ambiguous. Trimming removed 5 bases from V and 4 bases from J, with 7 bases in between. The CDR3 has 12 residues. The germline V gene encodes CDR1 KGHDR and CDR2 SFDVKD. The CDR3 region is CATSAALETQYF. CDR3 nucleotides: TGTGCCACCAGTGCGGCGTTAGAGACCCAGTACTTC.

At least ten counts were recorded for this clonotype. V and J are TRBV27 and TRBJ2-5; D call uncertain. Germline assignment: CDR1 MNHEY and CDR2 SMNVEV (reference sequence). V was pared by 5 bases and J by 2 bases, with 18 bases between. The CDR3 extends over 16 amino acids. This CDR3 reads CASSTLSRLGQETQYF. CDR3 bases: TGTGCCAGCAGTACCCTGAGCAGGTTGGGACAAGAGACCCAGTACTTC.

The CDR3: CASSDYISNQPQHF. The CDR3 nucleotides are TGTGCCAGCAGTGATTATATTAGCAATCAGCCCCAGCATTTT. V gene TRBV6-1 combines with J gene TRBJ1-5; D is ambiguous. The length of the CDR3 is 14 residues. CDR1 and CDR2 from the germline V gene are MNHNS and SASEGT. Trimming cost V 3 bases and J 0 bases, with 6 bases left between them.

This clonotype has just a few counts. The chain is built from TRBV19 and TRBJ2-1, with 11 nucleotides matching TRBD2. Germline CDR1 is LNHDA and CDR2 is SQIVND (reference sequence). This CDR3 region has 16 residues. After removal of 3 bases from V and 12 bases from J, the junction contained 13 bases not matched to a gene. CDR3 in DNA: TGTGCCAGTAGTATTCTTCCCGTAGCGGGAGGGTCGAGGCAGTTCTTC. Translated, it gives CASSILPVAGGSRQFF.

This clonotype was recorded at least ten times. DNA for the CDR3: TGCGCCAGCAGCTTCTGGACTACCTACGAGCAGTACTTC. Translation gives CASSFWTTYEQYF. The gene calls are TRBV5-1 and TRBJ2-7; D possibly corresponds to TRBD2 (6 bases). CDR1 and CDR2 from the germline V gene are SGHRS and YFSETQ. This CDR3 has 13 residues. Trimming removed 2 bases from V and 2 bases from J, with 8 bases in between. Together with reference TRBV5-1 and TRBJ2-7, the CDR3 gives the full variable domain: KAGVTQTPRYLIKTRGQQVTLSCSPISGHRSVSWYQQTPGQGLQFLFEYFSETQRNKGNFPGRFSGRQFSNSRSEMNVSTLELGDSALYLCASSFWTTYEQYFGPGTRLTVT.

V usage is TRBV27 and J usage is TRBJ2-7, with D tentatively TRBD1 (6 bases). Trimming stripped 6 bases from V and 0 bases from J, with 12 bases between. The CDR3 loop spans 14 amino acids. CDR1 MNHEY and CDR2 SMNVEV come from the germline V gene (reference sequence). CDR3 coding DNA: TGTGCCAGCAGCCGGGACACTACCTCCTACGAGCAGTACTTC. It encodes CASSRDTTSYEQYF.

The sample holds many counts of this clonotype. V usage is TRBV25-1 and J usage is TRBJ1-2, with D possibly matching TRBD1 (6 bases). Trimming cost V 2 bases and J 3 bases, with 13 bases left between them. The germline CDR1 and CDR2 sequences are MGHDK and SYGVNS. The CDR3 length is 15 residues. The CDR3 protein is CASSEGGGRHYGYTF. The CDR3 DNA sequence: TGTGCCAGCAGTGAAGGTGGGGGCCGACACTATGGCTACACCTTC.

Worth noting for this clonotype: This could be a read error, since a much larger clone is one nucleotide away. It is likely a read error, because the conserved phenylalanine at the end of the CDR3 is missing. The chain combines TRBV3-1 with TRBJ2-5; TRBD1 is a possible D gene (6 bases). This CDR3 is 14 amino acids long. V was shortened by 1 base and J by 3 bases, with 9 bases between the two germline ends. Germline V gene lookup returns CDR1 LGHDT and CDR2 YNNKEL (reference sequence). CDR3 region: CASSQGGLKETQYL. The CDR3 bases are TGTGCCAGCAGCCAAGGGGGGCTCAAAGAGACCCAGTACCTC.

This clonotype was observed a few times. This chain uses TRBV5-1 with TRBJ1-6; TRBD1 matches at 7 bases. The V gene end was trimmed by 0 bases and the J gene end by 8 bases; junction bases not matched to a gene: 5. The CDR3 has 15 residues. CDR1 and CDR2 from the germline V gene are SGHRS and YFSETQ. In DNA form, the CDR3 reads TGCGCCAGCAGCTTGGCCGGGCAGGGGGATTCACCCCTCCACTTT. Amino acid sequence: CASSLAGQGDSPLHF.

V gene TRBV7-2 combines with J gene TRBJ1-4; tentatively, D is TRBD1 (5 bases). V dropped 5 bases and J dropped 0 bases, with 10 bases sitting between them. Germline CDR1 SGHTA, CDR2 FQGNSA. The CDR3 has 15 amino acids. The CDR3 DNA reads TGTGCCAGCAGCCCCCGACAGCCAACTAATGAAAAACTGTTTTTT. Protein: CASSPRQPTNEKLFF. Full variable domain (rest looked up from reference TRBV7-2 and TRBJ1-4): GAGVSQSPSNKVTEKGKDVELRCDPISGHTALYWYRQSLGQGLEFLIYFQGNSAPDKSGLPSDRFSAERTGGSVSTLTIQRTQQEDSAVYLCASSPRQPTNEKLFFGSGTQLSVL.

There are many counts of this clonotype. This sequence joins TRBV12-3 or TRBV12-4 and TRBJ2-7, with unresolved D. The CDR3 covers 14 residues. V lost 5 bases to trimming and J lost 4 bases, with 15 bases between them. In nucleotides, the CDR3 is TGTGCCAGCAGTCCACGTGCGCCATTATACGAGCAGTACTTC. Amino acids: CASSPRAPLYEQYF.

This clonotype was seen a handful of times. The chain recombines TRBV7-6 with TRBJ1-2; 8 bases agree with TRBD1. The germline V gene encodes CDR1 SGHVS and CDR2 FNYEAQ. With V trimmed by 2 bases and J by 7 bases, 12 bases remained unmatched. The CDR3 has 16 residues. The CDR3 DNA follows: TGTGCCAGCAGCTTAAGGGTTTCAGGGGGCATTGGTGGCTACACCTTC. It codes for CASSLRVSGGIGGYTF. Based on the CDR3 plus reference TRBV7-6 and TRBJ1-2, the full variable domain is GAGVSQSPRYKVTKRGQDVALRCDPISGHVSLYWYRQALGQGPEFLTYFNYEAQQDKSGLPNDRFSAERPEGSISTLTIQRTEQRDSAMYRCASSLRVSGGIGGYTFGSGTRLTVV.